These 30 T cell receptor beta chains originate from one sample sequenced in a study of blood T cells in healthy people across ages (dated by TCRdb to the mid-2010s). The library was made by 5' RACE. Sequencing was carried out with an Illumina HiSeq 2500. A second PCR of roughly 6 to 11 cycles was performed with a sample-barcoded 5' primer and a J-beta primer mix. TCRdb reprocessed the public reads (quality trimming at Q25 with fastp, clone calling with MiXCR) and kept in-frame beta chains. One record per CDR3 amino acid sequence lists the most common genes and DNA. This sample lists approximately 1.5 million distinct CDR3 sequences; roughly 43% were detected once. Of the sample, about 4% falls within the top ten clones. Material for sequencing was blood. All receptors come from a woman younger than 35 in good health.

This sequence joins TRBV6-2 or TRBV6-3 and TRBJ1-2; perhaps TRBD1 as D (5 bases). The V and J ends lost 6 bases and 3 bases respectively, with 11 bases between them. Looked up from germline, CDR1 is MNHEY and CDR2 is SVGEGT. This CDR3 is built from 13 residues. CDR3 amino acids: CASSPTAHYGYTF. The CDR3 DNA reads as TGTGCCAGCAGCCCGACAGCACACTATGGCTACACCTTC.

The J gene is TRBJ2-5, the V gene TRBV12-3 or TRBV12-4; no clear D gene. TRBJ2-7 matches the DNA end more closely, so the J call is doubtful. The CDR3 runs to 11 residues. This CDR3 is CASSRMHEQYF. The CDR3 coding sequence is TGTGCCAGCAGTCGAATGCACGAGCAGTACTTC.

V gene TRBV6-2 or TRBV6-3 combines with J gene TRBJ1-2, with D unclear. Germline CDR1 reads MNHEY; CDR2 reads SVGEGT. The germline V and J ends were trimmed by 0 bases and 7 bases, with 15 bases remaining between them. This CDR3 comprises 15 residues. CDR3 nucleotide sequence: TGTGCCAGCAGTTACTCTAGAGCCGCTCGGTCTGGCTACACCTTC. Its protein product is CASSYSRAARSGYTF.

This chain connects TRBV25-1 to TRBJ2-7; D unresolved. Germline V CDR1 and CDR2: MGHDK, SYGVNS. The CDR3 extends over 14 amino acids. V was pared by 1 base and J by 0 bases, with 7 bases between. The CDR3 is CASSEFGNSYEQYF. For the CDR3, the DNA is TGTGCCAGCAGTGAATTTGGGAACTCCTACGAGCAGTACTTC.

This clonotype was counted between two and nine times. One end of the junction varies from germline; a read error may be responsible. The chain's CDR3 is CAISQGGEQYF. In DNA form, the CDR3 reads TGTGCCATCAGCCAAGGGGGTGAGCAGTACTTC. The chain joins TRBV3-1 to TRBJ2-7; D is possibly TRBD1 (6 bases). Germline assignment: CDR1 LGHDT and CDR2 YNNKEL (reference sequence). The CDR3 totals 11 residues.

The table lists this clonotype with a few counts. The rearrangement joins TRBV5-5 to TRBJ2-5, with D possibly TRBD1 on 6 matching bases. The CDR3 runs to 15 residues. The germline V gene has CDR1 SGHKS and CDR2 YYEKEE (reference sequence). V was shortened by 3 bases and J by 2 bases, with 14 bases between the two germline ends. The CDR3 DNA reads as TGTGCCAGCAGCTACACCATCGGGACACAAGAGACCCAGTACTTC. This codes for CASSYTIGTQETQYF.

The table lists this clonotype with a few counts. Written as DNA, the CDR3 is TGTGCCACCAGTGAGGGGGGGGGATCTTACAATGAGCAGTTCTTC. Amino acids: CATSEGGGSYNEQFF. The rearrangement uses TRBV24-1 and TRBJ2-1; 7 positions agree with TRBD2. This CDR3 contains 15 residues. Germline CDR1 is KGHDR and CDR2 is SFDVKD. The junction had 6 bases not matched to a gene; V was cut back by 4 bases and J by 4 bases.

The count of this clonotype is one. The chain recombines TRBV20-1 with TRBJ1-2, with D unresolved. Germline CDR1 is DFQATT and CDR2 is SNEGSKA (reference sequence). The CDR3 runs to 14 residues. Trimming took off 3 bases at V and 5 bases at J, with 16 bases between the two ends. The CDR3 sequence: CSASTLGVFYGYTF. Written as DNA, the CDR3 is TGCAGTGCTAGTACCCTGGGAGTGTTTTATGGCTACACCTTC.

On this clonotype itself: This may arise from a read error, as a much more abundant clone is one base away. In DNA form, the CDR3 reads TGTGCCAGCAGCCTTTCCAAGTGGGGAGGCCCCTACAATGAGCAGTTCTTC. Translating it yields CASSLSKWGGPYNEQFF. The chain couples TRBV3-1 to TRBJ2-1; the D gene is possibly TRBD2 (6 bases). The CDR3 has 17 residues. V lost 4 bases and J 2 bases, leaving 18 bases between the germline ends. Germline V lookup: CDR1 LGHDT, CDR2 YNNKEL (reference sequence).

This clonotype appeared a few times. The chain employs TRBV10-3 and TRBJ2-7; D tentatively reads TRBD1 or TRBD2 (5 bases each). The CDR3 consists of 14 residues. Germline CDR1 reads ENHRY; CDR2 reads SYGVKD. V gave up 4 bases and J gave up 4 bases, with 14 bases separating them. The CDR3 coding sequence is TGTGCCATCAGTGTAAAGCAGGGACCGTACGAGCAGTACTTC. It codes for CAISVKQGPYEQYF.

About this clonotype itself: A much larger clone is a single base away; this may be a read error. The V and J genes are TRBV12-3 or TRBV12-4 and TRBJ2-1, with a possible D match to TRBD2 (7 bases). The better agreement between TRBJ2-7 and the DNA end casts doubt on the J call. The CDR3 is 15 amino acids. The CDR3 nucleotides are TGTGCCAGCAGTCCCTCGGGGGGCATCTACAATGAGCAGTACTTC. Amino acid sequence: CASSPSGGIYNEQYF.

The chain employs TRBV7-2 and TRBJ2-7; either TRBD1 or TRBD2 may supply D (6 bases each). V lost 1 base, J lost 3 bases, and 13 bases lay in between. The CDR3 has 15 amino acids. Germline lookup yields CDR1 SGHTA and CDR2 FQGNSA. CDR3 in DNA: TGTGCCAGCAGCTTAGTCGGGGGCACCTTCTACGAGCAGTACTTC. It translates to CASSLVGGTFYEQYF.

The chain employs TRBV10-3 and TRBJ2-2; TRBD1 matches at 8 bases. The CDR3 is 14 residues long. Germline V lookup: CDR1 ENHRY, CDR2 SYGVKD. The junction had 6 bases not matched to a gene; V was cut back by 7 bases and J by 5 bases. In DNA, the CDR3 is TGTGCCATCACCGGGACAGGAGGGACCGGGGAGCTGTTTTTT. Protein sequence: CAITGTGGTGELFF.

This clonotype was detected only a few times. V and J are TRBV27 and TRBJ2-1, with D perhaps assigned TRBD1 or TRBD2 (5 bases each). The CDR3 is 12 amino acids. The V end was cut by 5 bases, the J end by 9 bases, with 11 bases between. Looked up from germline, CDR1 is MNHEY and CDR2 is SMNVEV (reference sequence). CDR3 nucleotides: TGTGCCAGCAGTATCCTCGGGGCTGAGCAGTTCTTC. Encoded protein: CASSILGAEQFF.

The chain has TRBV20-1 and TRBJ1-2, with no clear D. V was shortened by 0 bases and J by 4 bases, with 6 bases between the two germline ends. CDR3 length: 12 amino acids. Germline CDR1 is DFQATT and CDR2 is SNEGSKA (reference sequence). CDR3 sequence: CSARESAYGYTF. As DNA, the CDR3 is TGCAGTGCTAGAGAATCCGCCTATGGCTACACCTTC.

The CDR3 nucleotides read TGTGCCAGCAGTTCCCAGACCAGATCTGGCCCAATAGGGGAGCAGTACTTC. This codes for CASSSQTRSGPIGEQYF. The chain combines TRBV6-5 with TRBJ2-5; D may correspond to TRBD1 or TRBD2 (5 bases each). In germline, CDR1 is MNHEY, CDR2 SVGAGI. Trimming removed 4 bases at V and 11 bases at J, with 29 bases between. This CDR3 has 17 amino acids.

This chain uses TRBV7-3 with TRBJ2-3; 7 nucleotides align to TRBD2. Germline CDR1 reads SGHTA; CDR2 reads FQGTGA. The CDR3 has 15 amino acids. Trimming at V came to 0 bases and at J to 3 bases, leaving 3 bases not matched to a gene. CDR3 protein: CASSLTREPTDTQYF. In DNA form, the CDR3 reads TGTGCCAGCAGCTTAACGCGGGAGCCGACAGATACGCAGTATTTT.

This clonotype was seen only a few times. The chain has TRBV20-1 and TRBJ1-4, with 9 bases identical to TRBD1. V lost 8 bases, J lost 3 bases, and 16 bases stayed unmatched. Germline CDR1 DFQATT, CDR2 SNEGSKA (reference sequence). The length of the CDR3 is 17 residues. The CDR3 nucleotides read TGCAGTACTCGTGGGGACAGGGAAGGGGTCCCTAATGAAAAACTGTTTTTT. Its translation: CSTRGDREGVPNEKLFF.

This clonotype was counted ten times or more. The chain is built from TRBV29-1 and TRBJ2-5; possible D gene TRBD1, 5 bases. CDR1 SQVTM and CDR2 ANQGSEA come from the germline V gene. The CDR3 has 12 amino acids. Trimming pared 6 bases from V and 2 bases from J, leaving 10 bases between. The CDR3 region has the DNA TGCAGCGTCAAGCCAGGGCAAGAGACCCAGTACTTC. Amino acid sequence: CSVKPGQETQYF. The whole variable domain, filled in from reference TRBV29-1 and TRBJ2-5, reads SAVISQKPSRDICQRGTSLTIQCQVDSQVTMMFWYRQQPGQSLTLIATANQGSEATYESGFVIDKFPISRPNLTFSTLTVSNMSPEDSSIYLCSVKPGQETQYFGPGTRLLVL.

Notes on this clonotype: One junction end disagrees with the germline gene, perhaps due to a read error. This chain uses TRBV20-1 with TRBJ2-5; D unresolved. The CDR3 is made up of 13 amino acids. CDR1 is DFQATT and CDR2 is SNEGSKA in the germline V gene (reference sequence). The CDR3 loop reads CSACTSRLEAQYF. CDR3 coding DNA: TGCAGTGCCTGTACCTCGAGGTTAGAGGCCCAGTACTTC.

A few counts support this clonotype. V usage is TRBV27 and J usage is TRBJ2-7, with 10 bases lining up with TRBD1. From germline, CDR1 is MNHEY and CDR2 SMNVEV (reference sequence). CDR3 size: 14 residues. V lost 4 bases to trimming and J lost 4 bases; unmatched junction nucleotides: 4. The CDR3: CASSSTGGKYEQYF. Here the CDR3 DNA reads TGTGCCAGCAGTTCGACAGGGGGCAAATACGAGCAGTACTTC.

This clonotype came up a few times. The chain has TRBV5-4 and TRBJ2-1, with no clear D. Trimming removed 4 bases from V and 7 bases from J, with 18 bases in between. CDR3 size: 15 residues. CDR1 and CDR2 (germline): SGHNT, YYREEE (reference sequence). CDR3 DNA sequence: TGTGCCAGCAGCCTGAACCCCATGAAACTTAATGAGCAGTTCTTC. This codes for CASSLNPMKLNEQFF. Using reference TRBV5-4 and TRBJ2-1 for the parts outside the CDR3, the full variable domain is ETGVTQSPTHLIKTRGQQVTLRCSSQSGHNTVSWYQQALGQGPQFIFQYYREEENGRGNFPPRFSGLQFPNYSSELNVNALELDDSALYLCASSLNPMKLNEQFFGPGTRLTVL.

This clonotype was detected many times. This chain joins TRBV12-3 or TRBV12-4 and TRBJ2-3, with D unresolved. This CDR3 has 13 amino acids. With 7 bases removed from V and 6 bases from J, the gap between germline ends came to 14 bases. CDR3 in amino acids: CASNHGPPDTQYF. CDR3 nucleotide sequence: TGTGCCAGCAACCATGGACCGCCGGATACGCAGTATTTT.

This chain links TRBV7-9 with TRBJ2-7; the D is unclear. The CDR3 loop spans 14 amino acids. Germline CDR1 is SEHNR and CDR2 is FQNEAQ (reference sequence). V was clipped by 5 bases and J by 3 bases, with 14 bases between them. The CDR3 DNA sequence: TGTGCCAGCAGCGCACCCCCAGGAAACTACGAGCAGTACTTC. Protein sequence: CASSAPPGNYEQYF. The full variable domain, with the rest looked up from reference TRBV7-9 and TRBJ2-7, is DTGVSQNPRHKITKRGQNVTFRCDPISEHNRLYWYRQTLGQGPEFLTYFQNEAQLEKSRLLSDRFSAERPKGSFSTLEIQRTEQGDSAMYLCASSAPPGNYEQYFGPGTRLTVT.

J is TRBJ2-1 and V is TRBV7-9; D is perhaps TRBD2 (5 bases). CDR3 length: 15 residues. From germline, CDR1 is SEHNR and CDR2 FQNEAQ (reference sequence). The V end lost 7 bases, the J end lost 8 bases, and 21 bases lay between the germline ends. The DNA of the CDR3 is TGTGCCAGCATCCCCGGGAACCCCTCCGGGGATGAGCAGTTCTTC. It encodes CASIPGNPSGDEQFF.

The chain is built from TRBV20-1 and TRBJ2-2; 10 bases fit TRBD1. The CDR3 contains 15 residues. Trimming cost V 5 bases and J 3 bases; bases outside gene matches: 6. CDR1 and CDR2 (germline): DFQATT, SNEGSKA (reference sequence). This chain's CDR3 is CSAWDRGIDTGELFF. CDR3 DNA: TGCAGTGCTTGGGACAGGGGAATTGACACCGGGGAGCTGTTTTTT.

The CDR3 spells CASSRLTPRGGYTF. The CDR3 nucleotides read TGTGCCAGCAGCCGGTTAACTCCTAGGGGTGGCTACACCTTC. The chain uses TRBV27 and TRBJ1-2; D might be TRBD1 (5 bases). V gave up 6 bases and J gave up 7 bases, with 18 bases separating them. The germline V gene encodes CDR1 MNHEY and CDR2 SMNVEV (reference sequence). CDR3 length equals 14 residues.

The chain combines TRBV30 with TRBJ2-3, with TRBD2 matching 7 bases. CDR1 is GTSNPN and CDR2 is SVGIG in the germline V gene (reference sequence). This CDR3 comprises 14 residues. The V and J ends lost 5 bases and 3 bases, in that order; junction bases with no gene match: 8. CDR3: CAWFSGRGTDTQYF. The CDR3, as DNA: TGTGCCTGGTTTAGCGGGCGGGGTACAGATACGCAGTATTTT. Filled out from reference TRBV30 and TRBJ2-3, the complete variable domain reads SQTIHQWPATLVQPVGSPLSLECTVEGTSNPNLYWYRQAAGRGLQLLFYSVGIGQISSEVPQNLSASRPQDRQFILSSKKLLLSDSGFYLCAWFSGRGTDTQYFGPGTRLTVL.

This rearrangement joins TRBV20-1 to TRBJ2-7; weak D call: TRBD1 (6 bases). The germline V and J ends were trimmed by 6 bases and 0 bases, with 12 bases remaining between them. This CDR3 region has 13 residues. Germline values: CDR1 DFQATT, CDR2 SNEGSKA (reference sequence). The CDR3 protein is CSAVPQGSYEQYF. DNA of the CDR3: TGCAGTGCGGTTCCACAGGGCTCCTACGAGCAGTACTTC.

This clonotype was seen a handful of times. The chain joins TRBV27 to TRBJ2-1; D remains ambiguous. The ends were cut back, 1 base at V and 8 bases at J, with 18 bases in the middle. CDR3 size: 16 residues. Germline lookup yields CDR1 MNHEY and CDR2 SMNVEV (reference sequence). Here the CDR3 DNA reads TGTGCCAGCAGTTTATTGTCCTACCCGTTAAACGATGAGCAGTTCTTC. It specifies CASSLLSYPLNDEQFF.